This entry describes one T cell receptor (beta chain). Its antigen is currently unknown. This specimen belongs to a study of cytomegalovirus exposure and HLA in healthy donors. General study findings and limits: Using the classifier, cytomegalovirus status was reportedly diagnosed with high specificity and sensitivity. The study found most TCR sequences rare, yet found some public TCRs in many donors.

The study ran its PCR with 60 Vbeta and 13 Jbeta primers. Using immunoSEQ multiplex PCR, the repertoire was profiled, and TCRdb retains in-frame clones only, with some absent. The table shows about 180,000 clones, with 65% to 85% occurring only once. Germline values: CDR1 SQVTM, CDR2 ANQGSEA. J was trimmed by 5 bases and V by 1 base; bases with no gene match: 15. There are 17 residues in the CDR3. The sample was PBMCs. This clonotype was sampled from a girl under 18 in good health and CMV-seropositive. J is TRBJ2-7 and V is TRBV29-1; 9 bases are shared with TRBD1. DNA for the CDR3: TGCAGCGTTGAAGGACGATCCGGGACAGGGAGTTTAAACGAGCAGTACTTC. It codes for CSVEGRSGTGSLNEQYF.